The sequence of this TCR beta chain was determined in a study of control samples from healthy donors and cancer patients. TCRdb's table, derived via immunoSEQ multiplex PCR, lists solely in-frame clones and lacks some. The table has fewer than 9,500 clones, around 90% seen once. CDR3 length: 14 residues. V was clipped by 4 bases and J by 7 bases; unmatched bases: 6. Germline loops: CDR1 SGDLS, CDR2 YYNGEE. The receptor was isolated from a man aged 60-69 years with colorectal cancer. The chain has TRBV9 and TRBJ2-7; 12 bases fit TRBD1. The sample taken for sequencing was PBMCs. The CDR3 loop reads CASSLGQGAREQYF. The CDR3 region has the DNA TGTGCCAGCAGCTTGGGACAGGGGGCTCGAGAGCAGTACTTC.